These 18 T cell receptor beta chains came from one sample sequenced in a study of neurological immune-mediated disorders. TCRdb reanalysed the 5' RACE reads using MiXCR and keeps one entry per CDR3 protein. The sample records tens of thousands of distinct CDR3 sequences, 2% to 3% being singletons. The specimen was PBMCs. These TCRs come from a man over 45 with multiple sclerosis.

This clonotype came up many times. CDR3 loop: CASSQTGGARGELFF. The CDR3 nucleotides are TGTGCCAGCAGCCAGACAGGGGGTGCACGGGGGGAGCTGTTTTTT. The V gene is TRBV12-3 or TRBV12-4, the J gene TRBJ2-2; TRBD1 matches at 9 bases. This CDR3 spans 15 amino acids. J gave up 8 bases and V 6 bases, and 10 bases lay outside the gene matches.

In its sample, this clonotype was seen many times. The chain employs TRBV4-3 and TRBJ2-3, with 9 bases fitting TRBD1. V was pared by 2 bases and J by 14 bases, with 5 bases of the junction left unmatched. CDR1 is LGHNA and CDR2 is YSLEER in the germline V gene. This CDR3 comprises 12 residues. The CDR3 DNA reads as TGCGCCAGCAGCCAAACCGGGACAGGGCTGTATTTT. This translates into CASSQTGTGLYF.

At least ten counts were recorded for this clonotype. The chain employs TRBV7-9 and TRBJ2-7; D may be TRBD1 (5 bases). Trimming removed 1 base at V and 7 bases at J, with 14 bases between. This CDR3 contains 14 residues. The germline CDR1 and CDR2 sequences are SEHNR and FQNEAQ (reference sequence). The CDR3 DNA is TGTGCCAGCAGCTTAGTACAGGCAATTGAGGAGCAGTACTTC. Translation: CASSLVQAIEEQYF.

This clonotype was recorded at least ten times. The rearrangement joins TRBV7-8 to TRBJ2-5; possible D gene TRBD2, 5 bases. Germline assignment: CDR1 SGHVS and CDR2 FQNEAQ. The CDR3 is 15 residues long. The V end lost 5 bases, the J end lost 0 bases, and 13 bases lay between the germline ends. The CDR3 DNA reads TGTGCCAGCAGCCTAGTAGTCGGGAACCAAGAGACCCAGTACTTC. This codes for CASSLVVGNQETQYF.

This clonotype was seen repeatedly, ten times or more. The chain combines TRBV5-1 with TRBJ1-1; 7 nucleotides line up with TRBD1. Trimming removed 3 bases from V and 1 base from J; junction bases left unmatched: 9. Germline V CDR1 and CDR2: SGHRS, YFSETQ. The CDR3 length is 16 residues. CDR3 region: CASSWGPTGANTEAFF. The DNA for the CDR3 is TGCGCCAGCAGCTGGGGTCCCACAGGGGCGAACACTGAAGCTTTCTTT. Full variable domain (remainder filled in from reference TRBV5-1 and TRBJ1-1): KAGVTQTPRYLIKTRGQQVTLSCSPISGHRSVSWYQQTPGQGLQFLFEYFSETQRNKGNFPGRFSGRQFSNSRSEMNVSTLELGDSALYLCASSWGPTGANTEAFFGQGTRLTVV.

This clonotype was seen at least ten times. The chain employs TRBV12-3 or TRBV12-4 and TRBJ1-5; no firm D call. The V end was cut by 5 bases, the J end by 4 bases, with 15 bases between. This CDR3 is 15 amino acids long. Written as DNA, the CDR3 is TGTGCCAGCAGTCCCCCTTTTGGTTTGAATCAGCCCCAGCATTTT. As protein: CASSPPFGLNQPQHF.

This clonotype was detected ten times or more. The chain joins TRBV4-1 to TRBJ1-5, with 9 bases lining up with TRBD1. The CDR3 consists of 16 residues. The germline V gene has CDR1 MGHRA and CDR2 YSYEKL. Trimming at V came to 0 bases and at J to 6 bases, leaving 6 bases not matched to a gene. The CDR3 DNA sequence: TGCGCCAGCAGCCAAGAAGGGACAGGGATCAGTCAGCCCCAGCATTTT. Translating it yields CASSQEGTGISQPQHF.

This clonotype was recorded many times. The V and J genes are TRBV7-8 and TRBJ1-5; 8 nucleotides align to TRBD1. After removal of 5 bases from V and 4 bases from J, the junction contained 4 bases not matched to a gene. CDR3 length equals 14 residues. Germline V lookup: CDR1 SGHVS, CDR2 FQNEAQ. The CDR3 coding sequence is TGTGCCAGCAGCCGAGACAGGGGTAATCAGCCCCAGCATTTT. Protein: CASSRDRGNQPQHF.

At least ten counts were recorded for this clonotype. For the CDR3, the DNA is TGTGCCAGCACCCATCCCGGGGGCACAGATACGCAGTATTTT. As protein: CASTHPGGTDTQYF. This sequence joins TRBV28 and TRBJ2-3; tentatively, D is TRBD2 (5 bases). CDR1 and CDR2 (germline): MDHEN, SYDVKM. Trimming removed 7 bases at V and 1 base at J, with 12 bases between. This CDR3 is built from 14 residues.

This clonotype occurred many times. The J gene is TRBJ2-5, the V gene TRBV3-1; 10 positions match TRBD2. V shed 4 bases, J shed 0 bases, and the junction held 5 bases outside the gene matches. The CDR3 length is 16 residues. Germline CDR1 LGHDT, CDR2 YNNKEL (reference sequence). CDR3 bases: TGTGCCAGCAGCCTTAGGACTAGCGGATACCAAGAGACCCAGTACTTC. As protein: CASSLRTSGYQETQYF.

This clonotype appeared many times. The chain couples TRBV5-1 to TRBJ2-2; D gene ambiguous. In germline, CDR1 is SGHRS, CDR2 YFSETQ. Trimming cost V 1 base and J 0 bases, with 7 bases left between them. The length of the CDR3 is 15 residues. The CDR3 loop reads CASSLNPSNTGELFF. CDR3 sequence (DNA): TGCGCCAGCAGCTTGAACCCTTCGAACACCGGGGAGCTGTTTTTT.

This clonotype was recorded many times. The chain is built from TRBV6-2 or TRBV6-3 and TRBJ2-2, with 9 bases that match TRBD1. Germline assignment: CDR1 MNHEY and CDR2 SVGEGT. V dropped 2 bases and J dropped 1; count of bases not matched to a gene: 2. There are 16 residues in the CDR3. The CDR3 DNA reads as TGTGCCAGCAGTTACGAGGGACAGGGGAACACCGGGGAGCTGTTTTTT. This gives the protein CASSYEGQGNTGELFF.

This clonotype has ten or more counts. The rearrangement links TRBV20-1 to TRBJ2-5; either TRBD1 or TRBD2 may fit D (5 bases each). Germline V gene data show CDR1 as DFQATT and CDR2 as SNEGSKA (reference sequence). CDR3 length: 16 amino acids. V was clipped by 5 bases and J by 5 bases, with 24 bases between them. The CDR3 reads CSARGDRRGVGETQYF. CDR3 nucleotide sequence: TGCAGTGCTCGAGGGGACCGTCGAGGGGTTGGGGAGACCCAGTACTTC.

In this sample, this clonotype turned up a few times. The chain joins TRBV28 to TRBJ2-1, with 10 bases that match TRBD1. The V gene end was trimmed by 4 bases and the J gene end by 9 bases; junction bases not matched to a gene: 9. Germline V gene lookup returns CDR1 MDHEN and CDR2 SYDVKM. The CDR3 spans 15 residues. The CDR3 region is CASSSPGQGIGEQFF. CDR3 nucleotides: TGTGCCAGCAGTTCACCGGGACAGGGGATAGGTGAGCAGTTCTTC.

This clonotype was seen repeatedly, ten times or more. The chain has TRBV29-1 and TRBJ2-3, with 12 nucleotides matching TRBD1. The J segment lost 4 bases and the V segment lost 4 bases, leaving 9 bases of the junction unmatched. The CDR3 runs to 16 residues. Germline V gene data show CDR1 as SQVTM and CDR2 as ANQGSEA. CDR3 coding DNA: TGCAGCGTTGGGCTGACCGGGACAGGGGGCGCAGATACGCAGTATTTT. It is translated as CSVGLTGTGGADTQYF.

Many counts were recorded for this clonotype. CDR3 amino acids: CSARDERNTGELFF. The CDR3 DNA reads as TGCAGTGCTAGAGACGAGAGAAACACCGGGGAGCTGTTTTTT. The chain combines TRBV20-1 with TRBJ2-2, with no clear D. Germline CDR1 reads DFQATT; CDR2 reads SNEGSKA (reference sequence). CDR3 length: 14 residues. Trimming removed 0 bases at V and 2 bases at J, with 7 bases between.

This clonotype was detected many times. V is TRBV5-1 and J is TRBJ2-5; D is uncertain. The CDR3 runs 12 residues. Per the germline V gene, CDR1 is SGHRS and CDR2 is YFSETQ. The V end lost 5 bases, the J end lost 0 bases, and 5 bases lay between the germline ends. As DNA, the CDR3 is TGCGCCAGCAGGGGGTACCAAGAGACCCAGTACTTC. Protein sequence: CASRGYQETQYF.

The sample holds a few counts of this clonotype. A junction boundary mismatches the germline segment, possibly from a read error. The J gene is TRBJ1-6, the V gene TRBV7-2, with a possible D match to TRBD1 (6 bases). CDR1 and CDR2 from the germline V gene are SGHTA and FQGNSA. The CDR3 has 14 residues. This CDR3 reads CASSLPGANSPLNF. The CDR3 coding sequence is TGTGCCAGCAGCTTACCGGGGGCTAATTCGCCCCTCAACTTT. The whole variable domain, filled in from reference TRBV7-2 and TRBJ1-6, reads GAGVSQSPSNKVTEKGKDVELRCDPISGHTALYWYRQSLGQGLEFLIYFQGNSAPDKSGLPSDRFSAERTGGSVSTLTIQRTQQEDSAVYLCASSLPGANSPLNFGNGTRLTVT.